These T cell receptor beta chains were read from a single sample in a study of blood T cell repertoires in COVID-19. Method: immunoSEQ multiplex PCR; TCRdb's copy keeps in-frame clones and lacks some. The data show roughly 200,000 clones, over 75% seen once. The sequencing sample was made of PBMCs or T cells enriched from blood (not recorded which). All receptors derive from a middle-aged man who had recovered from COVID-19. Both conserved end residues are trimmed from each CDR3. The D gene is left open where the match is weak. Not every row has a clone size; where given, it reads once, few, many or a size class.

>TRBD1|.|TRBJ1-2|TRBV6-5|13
ASSLQRQGVYGYT
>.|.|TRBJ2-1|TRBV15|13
ATSRPSDRRPEQF
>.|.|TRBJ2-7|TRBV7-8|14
ASSLGLLSRSYEQY
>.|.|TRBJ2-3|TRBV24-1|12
ATRGRGSTDTQY
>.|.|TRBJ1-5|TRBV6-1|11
ASSEGARQPQH
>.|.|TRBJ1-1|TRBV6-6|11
ASIHSLNTEAF
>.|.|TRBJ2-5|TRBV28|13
ASSSPGAGQETQY
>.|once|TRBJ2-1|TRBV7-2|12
ASSPSAYYNEQF
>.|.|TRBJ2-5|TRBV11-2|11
ASSSSLGETQY
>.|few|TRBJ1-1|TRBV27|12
ASSPGDVTDEAF
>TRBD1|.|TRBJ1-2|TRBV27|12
ASSLDRARKSYT
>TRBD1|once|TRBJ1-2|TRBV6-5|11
ASSYDTGDGYT
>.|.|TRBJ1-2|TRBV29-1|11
SVVRTEGDGYT
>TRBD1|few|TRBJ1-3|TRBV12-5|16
ASGLTTGTGSSGNTIY
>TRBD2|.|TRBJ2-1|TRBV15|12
ATKAGGSGNEQF
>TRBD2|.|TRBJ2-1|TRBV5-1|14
ASSHPGLAGRNEQF
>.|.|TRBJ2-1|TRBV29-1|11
SATRGTDNEQF
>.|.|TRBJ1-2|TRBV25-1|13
ASSEYGSRNYGYT
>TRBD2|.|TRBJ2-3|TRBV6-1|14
ASSKAGGPIQDTQY
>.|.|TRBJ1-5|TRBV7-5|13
VRSDRQISNQPQH
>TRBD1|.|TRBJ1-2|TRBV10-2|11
ATWDRTGNGYT
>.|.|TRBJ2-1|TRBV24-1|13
ATSDPRLEGAEQF
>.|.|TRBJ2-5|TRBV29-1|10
SVALYQETQY
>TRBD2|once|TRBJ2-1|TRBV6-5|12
ASSPRGGSYEQF
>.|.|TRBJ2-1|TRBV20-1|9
SAESYNEQF
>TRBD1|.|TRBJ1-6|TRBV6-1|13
ASSFTGQGNSPLH
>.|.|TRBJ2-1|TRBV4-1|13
ASSLQGRSYNEQF
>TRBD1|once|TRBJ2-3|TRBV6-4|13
ASRRGTVSTDTQY
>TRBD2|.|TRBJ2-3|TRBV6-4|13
ASRGLANLGDTQY
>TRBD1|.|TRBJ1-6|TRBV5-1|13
ASSATDRGNSPLH
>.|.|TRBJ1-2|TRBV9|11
ASSPAWGDGYT
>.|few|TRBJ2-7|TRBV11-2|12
ASSSSPGHYEQY
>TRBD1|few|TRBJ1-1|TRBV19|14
ASSMIPGQVHTEAF
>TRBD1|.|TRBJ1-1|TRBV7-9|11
ASRRTGDTEAF
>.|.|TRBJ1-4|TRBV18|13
ASSTTGGTNEKLF
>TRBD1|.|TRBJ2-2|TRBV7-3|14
ASSLNPTGVAGELF
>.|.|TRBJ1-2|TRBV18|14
ASSPTESTGVYGYT
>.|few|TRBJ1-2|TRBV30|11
AWAGERAYGYT
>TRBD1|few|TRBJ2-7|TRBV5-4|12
ASTIGQGTHEQY
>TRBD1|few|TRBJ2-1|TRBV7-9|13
ASSARDRGWNEQF
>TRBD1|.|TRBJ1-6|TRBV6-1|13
ASSEYRGQGSPLH
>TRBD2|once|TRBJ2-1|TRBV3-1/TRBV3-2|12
ASSPGTSGNEQF
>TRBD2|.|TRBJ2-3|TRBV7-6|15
ASSGATSGTGTDTQY
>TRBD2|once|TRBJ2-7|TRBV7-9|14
ASSPRTSGDSYEQY
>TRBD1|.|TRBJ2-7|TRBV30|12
ACSEGGRAYEQY
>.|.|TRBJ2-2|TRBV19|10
ASRPEAGELF
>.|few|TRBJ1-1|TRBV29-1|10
SAGHGGTEAF
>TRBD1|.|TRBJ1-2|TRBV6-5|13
ASSYSRQGPYGYT
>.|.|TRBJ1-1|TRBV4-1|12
ASSYQGRDTEAF
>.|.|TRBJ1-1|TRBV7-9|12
ASSIGASNTEAF
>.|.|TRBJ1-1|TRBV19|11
ASSLNRNTEAF
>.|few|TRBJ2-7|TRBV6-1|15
ASSESLGAGFRNEQY
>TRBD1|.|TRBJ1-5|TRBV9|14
ASSAGTGGGNQPQH
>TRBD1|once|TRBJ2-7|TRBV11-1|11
ASRKTGGHEQY